The 15 T cell receptor beta chains listed next were all sequenced from one sample in a study of cytomegalovirus exposure and HLA in healthy donors. PCR primers comprised 60 Vbeta and 13 Jbeta primers. The method was immunoSEQ multiplex PCR; TCRdb's version includes in-frame clones alone and lacks a portion of them. The repertoire holds 150,000 to 160,000 clones, with roughly 79% as singletons. Material: PBMCs. Receptors originate from a man younger than 35 in good health and CMV-seronegative.

The rearrangement links TRBV4-1 to TRBJ1-6, with 7 positions matching TRBD1. Unmatched junction bases numbered 15, after V lost 0 bases and J lost 7 bases. There are 19 residues in the CDR3. The germline gives CDR1 MGHRA, CDR2 YSYEKL. The CDR3 nucleotides are TGCGCCAGCAGCCAAGAAGAATACATCGGACAGGCGACAAATTCACCCCTCCACTTT. Encoded protein: CASSQEEYIGQATNSPLHF.

The rearrangement links TRBV30 to TRBJ2-1; TRBD1 agrees at 11 bases. CDR3 size: 13 residues. The V and J ends lost 3 bases and 8 bases, in that order; junction bases with no gene match: 3. Germline CDR1 and CDR2: GTSNPN and SVGIG (reference sequence). CDR3 in amino acids: CAWRGTGGYEQFF. The CDR3 DNA reads as TGTGCCTGGAGGGGGACAGGGGGGTATGAGCAGTTCTTC.

The gene calls are TRBV9 and TRBJ1-1; D not certain. Deletions cut 2 bases from V and 8 bases from J, with 16 bases between. Germline values: CDR1 SGDLS, CDR2 YYNGEE. CDR3 length equals 14 residues. CDR3 nucleotide sequence: TGTGCCAGCAGCGTCCTCCCCCAGCAGAGGGAAGCTTTCTTT. This sequence encodes CASSVLPQQREAFF.

The gene calls are TRBV18 and TRBJ2-3; TRBD2 matches at 13 bases. CDR3 size: 16 residues. The germline V gene has CDR1 KGHSH and CDR2 LQKENI. V gave up 2 bases and J gave up 1 base; unmatched junction bases: 0. CDR3 in amino acids: CASSPGLAGGTDTQYF. The CDR3 nucleotides are TGTGCCAGCTCACCAGGACTAGCGGGGGGCACAGATACGCAGTATTTT.

The V and J genes are TRBV4-1 and TRBJ2-3; 9 bases align to TRBD2. Losses at the gene ends were 3 bases for V and 0 bases for J; bases not matched to a gene: 4. Germline V lookup: CDR1 MGHRA, CDR2 YSYEKL. This CDR3 is built from 16 residues. This CDR3 reads CASSQLAGVSTDTQYF. The CDR3 nucleotides read TGCGCCAGCAGCCAGTTAGCGGGGGTAAGCACAGATACGCAGTATTTT.

J is TRBJ1-5 and V is TRBV23-1; D uncertain. TRBV23-1 is sorted into the ORF group, with uncertain function. V lost 3 bases and J 10 bases, leaving 22 bases between the germline ends. The CDR3 loop spans 16 amino acids. CDR3 coding DNA: TGCGCCAGCAGTCACCCCCTTGGTGGGCGGGTTTTTCCCCAGCATTTT. It translates to CASSHPLGGRVFPQHF.

This clone came up a few times. The rearrangement links TRBV19 to TRBJ1-2; the D gene is possibly TRBD1 (5 bases). CDR1 and CDR2 from the germline V gene are LNHDA and SQIVND (reference sequence). The CDR3 length is 12 residues. Trimming took off 5 bases at V and 4 bases at J, with 8 bases between the two ends. As DNA, the CDR3 is TGTGCCAGTAGTGAGACAGTCTATGGCTACACCTTC. As protein: CASSETVYGYTF.

The chain couples TRBV19 to TRBJ1-2, with TRBD1 identical over 8 bases. V trimming: 6 bases; J trimming: 5 bases; junction bases outside the gene matches: 11. The length of the CDR3 is 15 residues. The germline V gene has CDR1 LNHDA and CDR2 SQIVND (reference sequence). This chain's CDR3 is CASRRDRTTLYGYTF. Written as DNA, the CDR3 is TGTGCCAGTAGAAGGGACAGGACAACCCTTTATGGCTACACCTTC.

This chain joins TRBV4-1 and TRBJ1-6; D possibly corresponds to TRBD1 (5 bases). The CDR3 contains 14 residues. Germline V gives CDR1 MGHRA, CDR2 YSYEKL. With 4 bases removed from V and 14 bases from J, the gap between germline ends came to 18 bases. The CDR3 nucleotides read TGCGCCAGCAGCCCCGAAGGGGATCTGATGGCCCTCCACTTT. Translated: CASSPEGDLMALHF.

Only a few counts were recorded for this clone. This sequence joins TRBV5-6 and TRBJ2-5, with D maybe TRBD1 (6 bases). The V gene lost 0 bases and the J gene lost 1 base, with 10 bases spanning the gap. The CDR3 contains 15 residues. Germline V gene sequence: CDR1 SGHDT, CDR2 YYEEEE. CDR3 coding DNA: TGTGCCAGCAGCTTGGAACAGGGCCCCCAAGAGACCCAGTACTTC. It yields the protein CASSLEQGPQETQYF.

CDR3 sequence reads: CASSHRTDQPQHF. In DNA form, the CDR3 reads TGTGCCAGCAGCCACCGGACAGACCAGCCCCAGCATTTT. The V call is TRBV5-6, the J call TRBJ1-5; possible D gene TRBD1, 6 bases. Germline V lookup: CDR1 SGHDT, CDR2 YYEEEE. The V end lost 4 bases, the J end lost 7 bases, and 12 bases lay between the germline ends. CDR3 size: 13 residues.

This clone was seen more than once but under ten times. V and J are TRBV7-3 and TRBJ2-7; TRBD2 matches 9 bases. This CDR3 spans 14 amino acids. The V gene's germline CDR1 is SGHTA and CDR2 FQGTGA. The V gene end was trimmed by 4 bases and the J gene end by 2 bases; junction bases not matched to a gene: 3. Here the CDR3 DNA reads TGTGCCAGCAGCTCTAGCGGGGCCACCTACGAGCAGTACTTC. This encodes CASSSSGATYEQYF.

The rearrangement uses TRBV27 and TRBJ1-5; 8 bases line up with TRBD1. The germline gives CDR1 MNHEY, CDR2 SMNVEV (reference sequence). After removal of 5 bases from V and 0 bases from J, the junction contained 3 bases not matched to a gene. The CDR3 sequence is 15 residues long. The CDR3 spells CASSIGTGSNQPQHF. The DNA for the CDR3 is TGTGCCAGCAGTATCGGGACAGGTAGCAATCAGCCCCAGCATTTT.

The J gene is TRBJ2-2, the V gene TRBV4-3, with 9 bases that match TRBD2. The CDR3 spans 15 residues. J was trimmed by 1 base and V by 4 bases; bases with no gene match: 1. Germline loops: CDR1 LGHNA, CDR2 YSLEER. The CDR3 region is CASSLSGGNTGELFF. As DNA, the CDR3 is TGCGCCAGCAGCCTTAGCGGGGGGAACACCGGGGAGCTGTTTTTT.

The chain links TRBV5-5 to TRBJ1-5; possible D gene TRBD1, 5 bases. V was shortened by 0 bases and J by 6 bases, with 13 bases between the two germline ends. This CDR3 contains 15 residues. Germline assignment: CDR1 SGHKS and CDR2 YYEKEE (reference sequence). DNA for the CDR3: TGTGCCAGCAGCTTGGTAGTGGGGGGGTTTCAGCCCCAGCATTTT. Its protein is CASSLVVGGFQPQHF.